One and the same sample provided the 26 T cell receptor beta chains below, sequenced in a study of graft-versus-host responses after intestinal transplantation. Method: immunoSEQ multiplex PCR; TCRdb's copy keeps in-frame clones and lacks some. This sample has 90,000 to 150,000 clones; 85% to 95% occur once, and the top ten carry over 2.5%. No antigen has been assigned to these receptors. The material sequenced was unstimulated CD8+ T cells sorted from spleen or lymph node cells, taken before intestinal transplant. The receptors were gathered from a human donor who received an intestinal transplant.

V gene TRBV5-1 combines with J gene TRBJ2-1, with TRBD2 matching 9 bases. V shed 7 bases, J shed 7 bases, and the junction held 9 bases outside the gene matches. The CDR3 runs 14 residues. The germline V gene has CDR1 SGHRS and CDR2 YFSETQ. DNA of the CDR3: TGCGCCAGCGCTCTTAGCGGGAGATTGAATGAGCAGTTCTTC. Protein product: CASALSGRLNEQFF.

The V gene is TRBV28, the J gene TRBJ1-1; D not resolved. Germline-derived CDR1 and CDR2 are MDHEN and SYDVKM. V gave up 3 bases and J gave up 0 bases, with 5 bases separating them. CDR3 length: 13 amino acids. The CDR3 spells CASSFNMNTEAFF. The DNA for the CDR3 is TGTGCCAGCAGTTTTAACATGAACACTGAAGCTTTCTTT.

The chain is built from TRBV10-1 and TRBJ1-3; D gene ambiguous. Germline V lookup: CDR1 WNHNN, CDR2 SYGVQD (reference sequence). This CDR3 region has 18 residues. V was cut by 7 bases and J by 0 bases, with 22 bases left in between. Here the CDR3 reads CASTVSREEKNSGNTIYF. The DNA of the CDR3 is TGCGCCAGCACGGTCTCGCGCGAAGAGAAAAACTCTGGAAACACCATATATTTT.

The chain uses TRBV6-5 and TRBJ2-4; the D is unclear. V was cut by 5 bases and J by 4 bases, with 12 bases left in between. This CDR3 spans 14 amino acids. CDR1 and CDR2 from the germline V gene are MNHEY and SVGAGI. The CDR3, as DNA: TGTGCCAGCAGTCCCTCCGCAGAGAAAAACATTCAGTACTTC. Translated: CASSPSAEKNIQYF.

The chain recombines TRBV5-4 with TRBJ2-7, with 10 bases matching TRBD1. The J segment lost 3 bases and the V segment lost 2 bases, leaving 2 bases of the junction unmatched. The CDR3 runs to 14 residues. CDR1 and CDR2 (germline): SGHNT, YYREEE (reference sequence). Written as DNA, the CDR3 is TGTGCCAGCAGCTTCGGACAGGGGGACTACGAGCAGTACTTC. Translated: CASSFGQGDYEQYF.

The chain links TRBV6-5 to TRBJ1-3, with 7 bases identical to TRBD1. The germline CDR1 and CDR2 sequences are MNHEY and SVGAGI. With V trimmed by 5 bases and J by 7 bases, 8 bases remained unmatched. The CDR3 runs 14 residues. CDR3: CASSLQTGTNTIYF. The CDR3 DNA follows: TGTGCCAGCAGTCTACAGACAGGGACCAACACCATATATTTT.

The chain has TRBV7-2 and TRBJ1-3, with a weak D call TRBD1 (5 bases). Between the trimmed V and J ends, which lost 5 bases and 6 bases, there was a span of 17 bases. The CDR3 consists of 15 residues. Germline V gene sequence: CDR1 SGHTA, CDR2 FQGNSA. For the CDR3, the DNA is TGTGCCAGCAGCCCCTCGGCAGGGACCGTAAACACCATATATTTT. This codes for CASSPSAGTVNTIYF.

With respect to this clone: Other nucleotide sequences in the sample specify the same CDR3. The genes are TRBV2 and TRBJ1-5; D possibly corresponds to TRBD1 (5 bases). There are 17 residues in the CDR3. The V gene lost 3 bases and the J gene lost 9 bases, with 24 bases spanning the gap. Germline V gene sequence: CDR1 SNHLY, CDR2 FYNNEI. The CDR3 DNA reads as TGTGCCAGCAGTGATTATCAACTTCGGGGGGGGAAAGCGCCCCAGCATTTT. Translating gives CASSDYQLRGGKAPQHF.

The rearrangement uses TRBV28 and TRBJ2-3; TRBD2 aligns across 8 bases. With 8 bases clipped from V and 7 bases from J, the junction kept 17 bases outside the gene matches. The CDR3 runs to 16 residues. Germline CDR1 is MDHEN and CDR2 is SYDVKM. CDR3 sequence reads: CASVGLAGGRRNTQYF. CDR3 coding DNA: TGTGCCAGCGTTGGATTAGCTGGCGGGAGGAGGAATACGCAGTATTTT.

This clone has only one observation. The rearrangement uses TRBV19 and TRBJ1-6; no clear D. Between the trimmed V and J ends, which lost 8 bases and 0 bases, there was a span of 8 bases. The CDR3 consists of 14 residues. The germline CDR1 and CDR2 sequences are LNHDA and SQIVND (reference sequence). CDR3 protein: CASASGSYNSPLHF. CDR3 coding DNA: TGTGCCAGTGCCTCCGGCTCCTATAATTCACCCCTCCACTTT.

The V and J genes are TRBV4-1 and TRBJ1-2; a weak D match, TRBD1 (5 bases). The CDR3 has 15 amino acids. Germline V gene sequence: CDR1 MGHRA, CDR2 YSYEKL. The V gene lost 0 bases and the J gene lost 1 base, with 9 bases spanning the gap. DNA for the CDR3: TGCGCCAGCAGCCAAGAAGGGGAACTTAACTATGGCTACACCTTC. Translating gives CASSQEGELNYGYTF.

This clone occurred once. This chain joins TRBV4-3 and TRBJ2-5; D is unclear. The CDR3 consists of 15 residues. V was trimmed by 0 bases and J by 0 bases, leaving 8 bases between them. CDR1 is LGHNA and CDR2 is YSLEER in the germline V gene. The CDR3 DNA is TGCGCCAGCAGCCAAGATGGGCAGGACCAAGAGACCCAGTACTTC. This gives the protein CASSQDGQDQETQYF.

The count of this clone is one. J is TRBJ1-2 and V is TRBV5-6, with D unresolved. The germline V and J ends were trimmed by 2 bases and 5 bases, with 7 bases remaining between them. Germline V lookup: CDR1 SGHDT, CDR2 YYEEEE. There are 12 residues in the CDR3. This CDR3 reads CASSFGTYGYTF. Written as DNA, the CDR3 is TGTGCCAGCAGCTTTGGAACGTATGGCTACACCTTC.

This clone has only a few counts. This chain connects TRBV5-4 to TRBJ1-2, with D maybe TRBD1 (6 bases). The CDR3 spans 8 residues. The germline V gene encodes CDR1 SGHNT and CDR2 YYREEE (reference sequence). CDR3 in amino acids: CGGAGYTF. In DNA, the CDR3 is TGTGGGGGGGCGGGCTACACCTTC. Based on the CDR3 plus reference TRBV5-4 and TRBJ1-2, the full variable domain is ETGVTQSPTHLIKTRGQQVTLRCSSQSGHNTVSWYQQALGQGPQFIFQYYREEENGRGNFPPRFSGLQFPNYSSELNVNALELDDSALYLCGGAGYTFGSGTRLTVV.

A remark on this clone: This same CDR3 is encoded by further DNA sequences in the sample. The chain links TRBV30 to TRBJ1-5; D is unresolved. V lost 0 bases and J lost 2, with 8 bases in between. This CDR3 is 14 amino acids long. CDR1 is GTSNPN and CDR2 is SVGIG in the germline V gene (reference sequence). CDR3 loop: CAWSVGQGNQPQHF. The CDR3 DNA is TGTGCCTGGAGTGTCGGGCAGGGCAATCAGCCCCAGCATTTT.

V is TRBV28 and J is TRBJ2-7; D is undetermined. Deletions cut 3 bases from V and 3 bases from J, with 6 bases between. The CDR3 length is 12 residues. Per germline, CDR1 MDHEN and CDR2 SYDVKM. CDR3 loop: CASSFPDYEQYF. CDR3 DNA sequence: TGTGCCAGCAGTTTTCCAGACTACGAGCAGTACTTC.

The CDR3, as DNA: TGTGCCTGGGGGGCAGGGTATGAGCAGTTCTTC. It encodes CAWGAGYEQFF. The J gene is TRBJ2-1, the V gene TRBV30, with D maybe TRBD1 (5 bases). Trimming pared 5 bases from V and 8 bases from J, leaving 10 bases between. Germline CDR1 GTSNPN, CDR2 SVGIG (reference sequence). The CDR3 contains 11 residues.

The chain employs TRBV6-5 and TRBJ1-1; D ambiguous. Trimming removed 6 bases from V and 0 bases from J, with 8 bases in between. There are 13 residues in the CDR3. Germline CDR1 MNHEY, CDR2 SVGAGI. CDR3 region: CASSYSLNTEAFF. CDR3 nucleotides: TGTGCCAGCAGCTACAGTTTGAACACTGAAGCTTTCTTT.

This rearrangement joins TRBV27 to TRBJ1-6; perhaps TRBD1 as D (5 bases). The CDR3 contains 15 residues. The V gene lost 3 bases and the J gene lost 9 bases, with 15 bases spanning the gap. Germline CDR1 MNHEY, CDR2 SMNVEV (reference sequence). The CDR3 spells CASSLSRAWSSPLHF. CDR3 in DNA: TGTGCCAGCAGTTTGAGCAGGGCCTGGAGTTCACCCCTCCACTTT.

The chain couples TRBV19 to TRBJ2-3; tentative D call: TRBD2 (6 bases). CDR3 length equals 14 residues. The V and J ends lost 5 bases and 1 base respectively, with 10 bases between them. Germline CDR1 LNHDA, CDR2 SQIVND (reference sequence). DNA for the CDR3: TGTGCCAGTAGTGTGGGGGGTGGCACAGATACGCAGTATTTT. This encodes CASSVGGGTDTQYF.

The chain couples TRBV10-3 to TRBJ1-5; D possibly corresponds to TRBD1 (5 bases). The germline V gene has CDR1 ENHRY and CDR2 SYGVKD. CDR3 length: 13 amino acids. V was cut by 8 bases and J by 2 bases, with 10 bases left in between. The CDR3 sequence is CAIQGIGNQPQHF. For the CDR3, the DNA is TGTGCCATCCAGGGAATCGGCAATCAGCCCCAGCATTTT.

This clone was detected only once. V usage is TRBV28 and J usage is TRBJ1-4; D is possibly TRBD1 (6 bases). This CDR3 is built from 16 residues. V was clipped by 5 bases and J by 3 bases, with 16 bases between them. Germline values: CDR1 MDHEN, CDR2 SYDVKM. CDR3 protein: CASSPSRGGSNEKLFF. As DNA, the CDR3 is TGTGCCAGCAGTCCGAGTAGGGGGGGGTCTAATGAAAAACTGTTTTTT.

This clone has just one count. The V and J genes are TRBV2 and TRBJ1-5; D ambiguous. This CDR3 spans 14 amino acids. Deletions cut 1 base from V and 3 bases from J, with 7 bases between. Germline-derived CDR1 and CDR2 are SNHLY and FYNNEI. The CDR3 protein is CASSEVGSNQPQHF. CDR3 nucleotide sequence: TGTGCCAGCAGTGAAGTAGGCTCCAATCAGCCCCAGCATTTT.

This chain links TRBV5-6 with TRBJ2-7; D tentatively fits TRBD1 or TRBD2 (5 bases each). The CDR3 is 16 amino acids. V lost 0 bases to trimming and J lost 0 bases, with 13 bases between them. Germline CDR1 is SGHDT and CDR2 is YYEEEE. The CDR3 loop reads CASSLDEGLGSYEQYF. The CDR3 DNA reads TGTGCCAGCAGCTTGGACGAGGGGCTCGGCTCCTACGAGCAGTACTTC. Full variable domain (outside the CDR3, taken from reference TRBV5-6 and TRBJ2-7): DAGVTQSPTHLIKTRGQQVTLRCSPKSGHDTVSWYQQALGQGPQFIFQYYEEEERQRGNFPDRFSGHQFPNYSSELNVNALLLGDSALYLCASSLDEGLGSYEQYFGPGTRLTVT.

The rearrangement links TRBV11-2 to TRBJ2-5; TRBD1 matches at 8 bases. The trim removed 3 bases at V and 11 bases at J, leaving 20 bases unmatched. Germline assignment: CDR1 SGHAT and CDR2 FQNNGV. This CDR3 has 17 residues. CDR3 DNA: TGTGCCAGCAGCTTGAGGAATGGTACAGGGGGTAGGTGGGAGCAGTACTTC. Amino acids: CASSLRNGTGGRWEQYF.

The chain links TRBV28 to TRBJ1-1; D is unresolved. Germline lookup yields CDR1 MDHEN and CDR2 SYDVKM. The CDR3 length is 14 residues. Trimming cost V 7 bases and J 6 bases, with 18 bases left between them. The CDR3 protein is CASNNMAVLAEAFF. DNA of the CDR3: TGTGCCAGCAATAACATGGCGGTCTTGGCTGAAGCTTTCTTT.